Following are 26 T cell receptor beta chains from one sample sequenced in a study of blood T cell repertoires in COVID-19. TCRdb's table, derived via immunoSEQ multiplex PCR, lists solely in-frame clones and lacks some. The sample consists of 170,000 or so clones, around 84% of them appearing once. The specimen was peripheral blood. Every receptor here comes from a man aged 55-75 years with COVID-19, enrolled during active disease.

The gene calls are TRBV24-1 and TRBJ2-3, with 7 bases aligning to TRBD2. Germline CDR1 KGHDR, CDR2 SFDVKD. Trimming at V came to 3 bases and at J to 1 base, leaving 9 bases not matched to a gene. This CDR3 is built from 17 residues. CDR3 coding DNA: TGTGCCACCAGTGATCCGTCGCCTAGCGGTGGCACAGATACGCAGTATTTT. Translating gives CATSDPSPSGGTDTQYF.

CDR3 protein: CASSLASGYEQYF. The CDR3 region has the DNA TGTGCCAGCAGTTTAGCTTCGGGGTACGAGCAGTACTTC. The chain uses TRBV12-3 or TRBV12-4 and TRBJ2-7; a possible D gene is TRBD2 (5 bases). This CDR3 is 13 amino acids long. V was clipped by 0 bases and J by 4 bases, with 7 bases between them.

The chain recombines TRBV5-6 with TRBJ1-3; D not certain. Germline V gene lookup returns CDR1 SGHDT and CDR2 YYEEEE. Trimming removed 6 bases at V and 4 bases at J, with 14 bases between. The CDR3 contains 14 residues. The CDR3: CASNPKTGGNTIYF. The CDR3 region has the DNA TGTGCCAGCAACCCCAAGACGGGAGGAAACACCATATATTTT. The variable domain in full, completed from reference TRBV5-6 and TRBJ1-3, reads DAGVTQSPTHLIKTRGQQVTLRCSPKSGHDTVSWYQQALGQGPQFIFQYYEEEERQRGNFPDRFSGHQFPNYSSELNVNALLLGDSALYLCASNPKTGGNTIYFGEGSWLTVV.

The gene calls are TRBV30 and TRBJ2-7, with 8 nucleotides matching TRBD1. V dropped 0 bases and J dropped 5; count of bases not matched to a gene: 6. CDR1 is GTSNPN and CDR2 is SVGIG in the germline V gene (reference sequence). The CDR3 length is 14 residues. The chain's CDR3 is CAWSVSRTGHEQYF. CDR3 DNA sequence: TGTGCCTGGAGTGTATCCCGGACAGGGCACGAGCAGTACTTC.

The table lists this clone with a count of one. The J gene is TRBJ2-1, the V gene TRBV24-1; 10 bases are shared with TRBD2. The CDR3 extends over 15 amino acids. Looked up from germline, CDR1 is KGHDR and CDR2 is SFDVKD. The junction had 4 bases not matched to a gene; V was cut back by 8 bases and J by 1 base. The CDR3 sequence: CATTSGSSSYNEQFF. CDR3 in DNA: TGTGCCACCACTAGCGGGAGTTCGTCCTACAATGAGCAGTTCTTC.

The chain carries TRBV4-2 and TRBJ1-1; TRBD1 might be the D (6 bases). V shed 1 base and J shed 0 bases, with 9 bases lying between them. CDR1 and CDR2 (germline): LGHNA, YNFKEQ. CDR3 length: 15 residues. The CDR3 spells CASSQADRMNTEAFF. The CDR3 coding sequence is TGTGCCAGCAGCCAAGCCGACAGGATGAACACTGAAGCTTTCTTT.

The chain has TRBV27 and TRBJ2-7, with 11 bases fitting TRBD1. The junction had 17 bases not matched to a gene; V was cut back by 6 bases and J by 4 bases. This CDR3 comprises 18 residues. The V gene's germline CDR1 is MNHEY and CDR2 SMNVEV (reference sequence). The CDR3 loop is CASRRIGTGGPKGYEQYF. CDR3 coding DNA: TGTGCCAGCAGACGGATAGGGACAGGGGGACCAAAGGGGTACGAGCAGTACTTC.

The rearrangement links TRBV5-1 to TRBJ1-3; D call uncertain. Germline values: CDR1 SGHRS, CDR2 YFSETQ. This CDR3 spans 16 amino acids. Trimming removed 1 base from V and 0 bases from J, with 11 bases in between. This CDR3 reads CASSLNSGGSGNTIYF. In nucleotides, the CDR3 is TGCGCCAGCAGCTTGAACAGCGGCGGCTCTGGAAACACCATATATTTT.

J is TRBJ1-3 and V is TRBV28; the D is unclear. Germline V lookup: CDR1 MDHEN, CDR2 SYDVKM. The V and J ends lost 5 bases and 0 bases respectively, with 11 bases between them. The CDR3 contains 15 residues. CDR3 region: CASSRVGVSGNTIYF. The CDR3 DNA reads TGTGCCAGCAGTCGGGTTGGCGTCTCTGGAAACACCATATATTTT.

This chain connects TRBV13 to TRBJ2-7, with 15 nucleotides matching TRBD2. The V segment lost 0 bases and the J segment 6 bases; nucleotides outside the gene matches: 24. The V gene's germline CDR1 is PRHDT and CDR2 FYEKMQ (reference sequence). The CDR3 spans 23 residues. The CDR3 sequence is CASSLGLMWRTGTSGGMRPEQYF. DNA for the CDR3: TGTGCCAGCAGCTTAGGCCTAATGTGGAGAACCGGGACTAGCGGGGGGATGCGGCCCGAGCAGTACTTC.

The rearrangement joins TRBV7-3 to TRBJ2-1; 9 bases are shared with TRBD2. Losses at the gene ends were 5 bases for V and 3 bases for J; bases not matched to a gene: 5. This CDR3 contains 15 residues. From germline, CDR1 is SGHTA and CDR2 FQGTGA. The DNA for the CDR3 is TGTGCCAGCAGCATCGGGACTAGCATCTACAATGAGCAGTTCTTC. It specifies CASSIGTSIYNEQFF.

The gene calls are TRBV19 and TRBJ1-2; 8 bases map to TRBD1. Germline CDR1 reads LNHDA; CDR2 reads SQIVND (reference sequence). With V trimmed by 1 base and J by 4 bases, 2 bases remained unmatched. The CDR3 covers 14 residues. The CDR3 sequence: CASSIGQGTYGYTF. The CDR3 nucleotides read TGTGCCAGTAGTATAGGACAGGGGACCTATGGCTACACCTTC.

The gene calls are TRBV25-1 and TRBJ1-2; weak D call: TRBD1 (6 bases). This CDR3 has 14 residues. V was shortened by 5 bases and J by 8 bases, with 18 bases between the two germline ends. Germline loops: CDR1 MGHDK, CDR2 SYGVNS. In nucleotides, the CDR3 is TGTGCCAGCAGTAATGCGGGGGGCATCGGGGGCTACACCTTC. The encoded protein is CASSNAGGIGGYTF.

The V and J genes are TRBV9 and TRBJ2-5; weak D call: TRBD2 (6 bases). Germline assignment: CDR1 SGDLS and CDR2 YYNGEE. Trimming took 0 bases from V and 2 from J, leaving 17 bases between them. The CDR3 sequence is 17 residues long. The CDR3 loop reads CASSVGRAGTGQETQYF. DNA for the CDR3: TGTGCCAGCAGCGTAGGGAGGGCAGGGACGGGGCAAGAGACCCAGTACTTC.

The chain is built from TRBV7-6 and TRBJ2-7; no clear D. Between the trimmed V and J ends, which lost 1 base and 0 bases, there was a span of 10 bases. The germline CDR1 and CDR2 sequences are SGHVS and FNYEAQ. The CDR3 is 15 residues long. CDR3 region: CASSLVGVPSYEQYF. CDR3 DNA: TGTGCCAGCAGCTTAGTCGGAGTGCCCTCCTACGAGCAGTACTTC. The full variable domain, in which reference TRBV7-6 and TRBJ2-7 provide the parts outside the CDR3, is GAGVSQSPRYKVTKRGQDVALRCDPISGHVSLYWYRQALGQGPEFLTYFNYEAQQDKSGLPNDRFSAERPEGSISTLTIQRTEQRDSAMYRCASSLVGVPSYEQYFGPGTRLTVT.

The rearrangement joins TRBV2 to TRBJ2-7; tentatively, D is TRBD2 (5 bases). The CDR3 sequence is 17 residues long. Germline CDR1 SNHLY, CDR2 FYNNEI. Between the trimmed V and J ends, which lost 0 bases and 6 bases, there was a span of 21 bases. The CDR3 sequence: CASSEARARLGFFEQYF. CDR3 bases: TGTGCCAGCAGTGAAGCGAGGGCCCGCCTAGGATTTTTCGAGCAGTACTTC.

This clone has just one count. The chain is built from TRBV3-1 (or the pseudogene TRBV3-2) and TRBJ2-3; tentatively, D is TRBD1 (5 bases). V was cut by 6 bases and J by 4 bases, with 5 bases left in between. Germline values: CDR1 LGHDT, CDR2 YNNKEL (reference sequence). There are 11 residues in the CDR3. This CDR3 is CASRGADTQYF. CDR3 sequence (DNA): TGTGCCAGCAGAGGGGCAGATACGCAGTATTTT.

The V gene is TRBV18, the J gene TRBJ1-2, with a weak D call TRBD1 (6 bases). Germline loops: CDR1 KGHSH, CDR2 LQKENI. The CDR3 spans 15 residues. The ends were cut back, 3 bases at V and 2 bases at J, with 13 bases in the middle. Written as DNA, the CDR3 is TGTGCCAGCTCACCGGCGGACAGCGGAAACTATGGCTACACCTTC. This codes for CASSPADSGNYGYTF.

There are a few counts of this clone. The chain carries TRBV5-1 and TRBJ1-4; 9 nucleotides agree with TRBD1. The ends lost 6 bases at V and 8 bases at J; junction bases unmatched: 8. In germline, CDR1 is SGHRS, CDR2 YFSETQ. This CDR3 has 14 residues. In DNA form, the CDR3 reads TGCGCCAGCAAACTGACAGGGGGAGACGAAAAACTGTTTTTT. Translation: CASKLTGGDEKLFF.

The genes are TRBV6-4 and TRBJ1-1; 7 bases line up with TRBD1. The CDR3 loop spans 17 amino acids. CDR1 MRHNA and CDR2 SNTAGT come from the germline V gene. With 6 bases clipped from V and 1 base from J, the junction kept 14 bases outside the gene matches. DNA for the CDR3: TGTGCCAGCAGGGATACCGCGACAGGGTCCCCGAACACTGAAGCTTTCTTT. It yields the protein CASRDTATGSPNTEAFF.

The chain uses TRBV7-9 and TRBJ2-5; 7 positions agree with TRBD1. This CDR3 has 15 amino acids. The germline V gene has CDR1 SEHNR and CDR2 FQNEAQ (reference sequence). Losses at the gene ends were 5 bases for V and 0 bases for J; bases not matched to a gene: 6. In nucleotides, the CDR3 is TGTGCCAGCAGCCGCCCTACAGGGGACCAAGAGACCCAGTACTTC. Amino acids: CASSRPTGDQETQYF.

V and J are TRBV2 and TRBJ2-1; TRBD2 matches at 10 bases. The CDR3 sequence is 15 residues long. Germline assignment: CDR1 SNHLY and CDR2 FYNNEI. V lost 3 bases, J lost 8 bases, and 7 bases stayed unmatched. DNA of the CDR3: TGTGCCAGCAGTGACGGGACTAGCGCTACGGATGAGCAGTTCTTC. Protein product: CASSDGTSATDEQFF. The entire variable domain, with the rest obtained from reference TRBV2 and TRBJ2-1, is as follows: EPEVTQTPSHQVTQMGQEVILRCVPISNHLYFYWYRQILGQKVEFLVSFYNNEISEKSEIFDDQFSVERPDGSNFTLKIRSTKLEDSAMYFCASSDGTSATDEQFFGPGTRLTVL.

The chain uses TRBV6-4 and TRBJ1-2; tentatively, D is TRBD1 (6 bases). Trimming took off 10 bases at V and 6 bases at J, with 24 bases between the two ends. This CDR3 contains 15 residues. Per germline, CDR1 MRHNA and CDR2 SNTAGT. The CDR3 protein is CATSPVTGLGHGYTF. The CDR3 coding sequence is TGTGCCACTTCACCCGTGACAGGCCTTGGGCATGGCTACACCTTC.

This clone showed up just a few times. This chain connects TRBV3-1 (or the pseudogene TRBV3-2) to TRBJ2-7, with a weak D call TRBD1 (5 bases). V was trimmed by 2 bases and J by 0 bases, leaving 14 bases between them. This CDR3 is built from 16 residues. Per germline, CDR1 LGHDT and CDR2 YNNKEL (reference sequence). The CDR3 sequence is CASSQIRSTASYEQYF. The CDR3 DNA reads as TGTGCCAGCAGCCAAATCCGCTCGACAGCCTCCTACGAGCAGTACTTC.

A single count supports this clone. The chain joins TRBV11-3 to TRBJ2-4; 8 nucleotides align to TRBD2. With 5 bases clipped from V and 6 bases from J, the junction kept 6 bases outside the gene matches. Germline values: CDR1 SGHNT, CDR2 YENEEA. The length of the CDR3 is 14 residues. In DNA, the CDR3 is TGTGCCAGCAGCCTGCGGGAGGACGTAAACATTCAGTACTTC. Protein product: CASSLREDVNIQYF.

V and J are TRBV19 and TRBJ2-5, with 8 bases matching TRBD1. V was clipped by 3 bases and J by 2 bases; unmatched bases: 11. Germline CDR1 LNHDA, CDR2 SQIVND (reference sequence). CDR3 length equals 17 residues. CDR3 protein: CASSMLGQGTTQETQYF. DNA of the CDR3: TGTGCCAGTAGTATGCTCGGACAGGGCACGACTCAAGAGACCCAGTACTTC. Full variable domain (missing parts from reference TRBV19 and TRBJ2-5): DGGITQSPKYLFRKEGQNVTLSCEQNLNHDAMYWYRQDPGQGLRLIYYSQIVNDFQKGDIAEGYSVSREKKESFPLTVTSAQKNPTAFYLCASSMLGQGTTQETQYFGPGTRLLVL.